The rows below give T cell receptor beta chains drawn from one sample of a study of blood T cell repertoires in COVID-19. Repertoires were generated with immunoSEQ multiplex PCR, while TCRdb's copy carries only in-frame clones and drops some. The table shows around 200,000 clones, with about 84% occurring only once. The sequenced sample consisted of peripheral blood. The receptors were gathered from an older person with COVID-19, enrolled during active disease. CDR3s include the opening cysteine and the closing phenylalanine or tryptophan. Each record gives: J gene, V gene, D gene, clone size, CDR3 protein, CDR3 DNA. A D gene is named only where the DNA matches it firmly. Only some rows state a clone size, as once, few, many or a class for expanded clones.

J gene: TRBJ1-6; V gene: TRBV9; D gene: NA; clone size: NA; CDR3 protein: CASSGRDYNSPLHF; CDR3 DNA: TGTGCCAGCAGCGGCCGGGACTATAATTCACCCCTCCACTTT
J gene: TRBJ1-2; V gene: TRBV3-1/TRBV3-2; D gene: NA; clone size: NA; CDR3 protein: CASSHRDGRYTF; CDR3 DNA: TGTGCCAGCAGCCACAGGGATGGGCGCTACACCTTC
J gene: TRBJ1-5; V gene: TRBV19; D gene: TRBD1; clone size: NA; CDR3 protein: CASSADRVQPQHF; CDR3 DNA: TGTGCCAGTAGTGCGGACAGGGTTCAGCCCCAGCATTTT
J gene: TRBJ1-2; V gene: TRBV4-3; D gene: NA; clone size: NA; CDR3 protein: CASSQDQKGDLETF; CDR3 DNA: TGCGCCAGCAGCCAAGATCAGAAGGGGGACCTAGAAACCTTC
J gene: TRBJ2-3; V gene: TRBV7-3; D gene: TRBD2; clone size: NA; CDR3 protein: CASSLTGTRATDTQYF; CDR3 DNA: TGTGCCAGCAGCTTAACCGGGACTAGGGCCACAGATACGCAGTATTTT
J gene: TRBJ2-2; V gene: TRBV3-1/TRBV3-2; D gene: TRBD2; clone size: NA; CDR3 protein: CASSRFMSGRAGTGELFF; CDR3 DNA: TGTGCCAGCAGCCGATTCATGAGCGGGAGGGCGGGCACCGGGGAGCTGTTTTTT
J gene: TRBJ1-5; V gene: TRBV9; D gene: NA; clone size: NA; CDR3 protein: CASSVDMDSLSNQPQHF; CDR3 DNA: TGTGCCAGCAGCGTAGATATGGACAGTCTTAGCAATCAGCCCCAGCATTTT
J gene: TRBJ1-1; V gene: TRBV3-1/TRBV3-2; D gene: NA; clone size: NA; CDR3 protein: CASRPEPNTEAFF; CDR3 DNA: TGTGCCAGCAGGCCTGAGCCGAACACTGAAGCTTTCTTT
J gene: TRBJ2-1; V gene: TRBV9; D gene: NA; clone size: NA; CDR3 protein: CASSARLASYNEQFF; CDR3 DNA: TGTGCCAGCAGTGCGAGGCTAGCGAGCTACAATGAGCAGTTCTTC
J gene: TRBJ2-1; V gene: TRBV28; D gene: TRBD2; clone size: NA; CDR3 protein: CASSTVSLGGKKFF; CDR3 DNA: TGTGCCAGCAGTACTGTGAGCCTGGGGGGGAAGAAGTTCTTC
J gene: TRBJ2-7; V gene: TRBV28; D gene: NA; clone size: NA; CDR3 protein: CASSLFSGKLNEQYF; CDR3 DNA: TGTGCCAGCAGTTTGTTCAGCGGCAAGCTCAACGAGCAGTACTTC
J gene: TRBJ1-1; V gene: TRBV25-1; D gene: NA; clone size: few; CDR3 protein: CASSIGGNSEAFF; CDR3 DNA: TGTGCCAGCAGCATCGGGGGGAATTCTGAAGCTTTCTTT
J gene: TRBJ2-3; V gene: TRBV6-1; D gene: TRBD1; clone size: NA; CDR3 protein: CASSERAGGRADTQYF; CDR3 DNA: TGTGCCAGCAGTGAAAGGGCAGGGGGCAGGGCAGATACGCAGTATTTT
J gene: TRBJ1-2; V gene: TRBV29-1; D gene: NA; clone size: few; CDR3 protein: CSVPTGRDYGYTF; CDR3 DNA: TGCAGCGTTCCCACGGGCAGGGACTATGGCTACACCTTC
J gene: TRBJ2-1; V gene: TRBV27; D gene: TRBD2; clone size: NA; CDR3 protein: CASSTRPQLAGFPNEQFF; CDR3 DNA: TGTGCCAGCAGTACCCGCCCCCAACTAGCGGGATTTCCCAATGAGCAGTTCTTC
J gene: TRBJ1-6; V gene: TRBV15; D gene: NA; clone size: NA; CDR3 protein: CATSRANGNSPLHF; CDR3 DNA: TGTGCCACCAGCAGAGCGAACGGTAATTCACCCCTCCACTTT
J gene: TRBJ2-4; V gene: TRBV9; D gene: NA; clone size: NA; CDR3 protein: CASSAQSGGGKNIQYF; CDR3 DNA: TGTGCCAGCAGCGCACAGTCGGGGGGCGGTAAAAACATTCAGTACTTC
J gene: TRBJ1-2; V gene: TRBV2; D gene: NA; clone size: NA; CDR3 protein: CASSERPRSYGYTF; CDR3 DNA: TGTGCCAGCAGTGAACGTCCCCGGTCCTATGGCTACACCTTC
J gene: TRBJ2-7; V gene: TRBV6-5; D gene: TRBD1; clone size: NA; CDR3 protein: CASSYGEGAGYEQYF; CDR3 DNA: TGTGCCAGCAGTTACGGCGAGGGGGCAGGGTACGAGCAGTACTTC
J gene: TRBJ2-3; V gene: TRBV6-2/TRBV6-3; D gene: TRBD1; clone size: NA; CDR3 protein: CASSWTGTQYF; CDR3 DNA: TGTGCCAGCAGTTGGACAGGGACGCAGTATTTT
J gene: TRBJ1-1; V gene: TRBV12-3/TRBV12-4; D gene: NA; clone size: NA; CDR3 protein: CASSLAENTEAFF; CDR3 DNA: TGTGCCAGCAGTTTGGCCGAGAACACTGAAGCTTTCTTT
J gene: TRBJ1-5; V gene: TRBV28; D gene: TRBD1; clone size: NA; CDR3 protein: CASTDRGGDQPQHF; CDR3 DNA: TGTGCCAGCACGGACAGGGGTGGCGATCAGCCCCAGCATTTT
J gene: TRBJ1-2; V gene: TRBV13; D gene: NA; clone size: NA; CDR3 protein: CASSSLTQGYDYGEAYTF; CDR3 DNA: TGTGCCAGCAGCTCCCTCACACAGGGATACGACTATGGTGAGGCCTACACCTTC
J gene: TRBJ2-2; V gene: TRBV6-5; D gene: NA; clone size: NA; CDR3 protein: CASSSLDGTQLFF; CDR3 DNA: TGTGCCAGCAGTTCCCTTGACGGGACACAGCTGTTTTTT
J gene: TRBJ2-3; V gene: TRBV5-1; D gene: NA; clone size: NA; CDR3 protein: CASSLDYSTDTQYF; CDR3 DNA: TGCGCCAGCAGCTTGGATTATAGCACAGATACGCAGTATTTT
J gene: TRBJ2-1; V gene: TRBV25-1; D gene: TRBD1; clone size: NA; CDR3 protein: CASRRQGSYNEQFF; CDR3 DNA: TGTGCCAGCAGAAGACAGGGGTCCTACAATGAGCAGTTCTTC
J gene: TRBJ1-6; V gene: TRBV4-3; D gene: NA; clone size: NA; CDR3 protein: CASSQSPPRGISSPLHF; CDR3 DNA: TGCGCCAGCAGCCAATCCCCCCCAAGGGGAATTTCGTCACCCCTCCACTTT
J gene: TRBJ2-3; V gene: TRBV9; D gene: TRBD2; clone size: NA; CDR3 protein: CASSSQRTSGAHDTQYF; CDR3 DNA: TGTGCCAGCAGCTCTCAGCGGACTAGCGGGGCCCATGATACGCAGTATTTT
J gene: TRBJ1-6; V gene: TRBV4-3; D gene: NA; clone size: NA; CDR3 protein: CASSQDGALSSPLHF; CDR3 DNA: TGCGCCAGCAGCCAAGATGGGGCTCTTAGTTCACCCCTCCACTTT
J gene: TRBJ1-5; V gene: TRBV28; D gene: NA; clone size: NA; CDR3 protein: CASSLLKEYSNQPQHF; CDR3 DNA: TGTGCCAGCAGTTTACTAAAAGAATATAGCAATCAGCCCCAGCATTTT
J gene: TRBJ1-2; V gene: TRBV5-1; D gene: NA; clone size: NA; CDR3 protein: CASSLDQGDRYTF; CDR3 DNA: TGCGCCAGCAGCTTGGACCAGGGCGATCGCTACACCTTC
J gene: TRBJ2-7; V gene: TRBV11-2; D gene: TRBD2; clone size: NA; CDR3 protein: CASSLDGRDSYEQYF; CDR3 DNA: TGTGCCAGCAGCTTGGACGGGAGGGACTCCTACGAGCAGTACTTC
J gene: TRBJ1-6; V gene: TRBV4-1; D gene: TRBD1; clone size: NA; CDR3 protein: CASSQGQGIKDSPLHF; CDR3 DNA: TGCGCCAGCAGCCAAGGACAGGGTATCAAGGATTCACCCCTCCACTTT
J gene: TRBJ2-1; V gene: TRBV28; D gene: TRBD2; clone size: NA; CDR3 protein: CASSRPPGLAGVGEQFF; CDR3 DNA: TGTGCCAGCAGCCGACCCCCGGGACTAGCGGGAGTGGGTGAGCAGTTCTTC
J gene: TRBJ2-1; V gene: TRBV28; D gene: TRBD2; clone size: NA; CDR3 protein: CASSSLAGRLNEQFF; CDR3 DNA: TGTGCCAGCAGTTCACTAGCGGGAAGGTTGAATGAGCAGTTCTTC
J gene: TRBJ2-1; V gene: TRBV6-4; D gene: TRBD2; clone size: NA; CDR3 protein: CASSPHSGGSYNEQFF; CDR3 DNA: TGTGCCAGCAGCCCTCATAGCGGGGGTTCCTACAATGAGCAGTTCTTC
J gene: TRBJ1-5; V gene: TRBV7-4; D gene: NA; clone size: NA; CDR3 protein: CASSLKYGQRRGPYNQPQHF; CDR3 DNA: TGTGCCAGCAGCTTAAAATACGGACAGCGACGTGGACCTTACAATCAGCCCCAGCATTTT
J gene: TRBJ1-2; V gene: TRBV21-1; D gene: NA; clone size: few; CDR3 protein: CASSTRQGNYGYTF; CDR3 DNA: TGTGCCAGCAGCACTAGACAGGGAAACTATGGCTACACCTTC
J gene: TRBJ1-2; V gene: TRBV12-5; D gene: NA; clone size: NA; CDR3 protein: CASGLREGDGYTF; CDR3 DNA: TGTGCTAGTGGACTCCGGGAGGGGGATGGCTACACCTTC
J gene: TRBJ2-7; V gene: TRBV5-1; D gene: TRBD1; clone size: NA; CDR3 protein: CASSPRQGFAEQYF; CDR3 DNA: TGCGCCAGCAGCCCCAGACAGGGTTTCGCCGAGCAGTACTTC
J gene: TRBJ1-1; V gene: TRBV12-3/TRBV12-4; D gene: NA; clone size: few; CDR3 protein: CATTGRDTEAFF; CDR3 DNA: TGTGCCACCACGGGGAGGGACACTGAAGCTTTCTTT
J gene: TRBJ2-3; V gene: TRBV28; D gene: NA; clone size: once; CDR3 protein: CASSLYPPNSFKDTQYF; CDR3 DNA: TGTGCCAGCAGTTTATATCCCCCGAACTCCTTTAAGGATACGCAGTATTTT
J gene: TRBJ2-3; V gene: TRBV4-1; D gene: TRBD1; clone size: NA; CDR3 protein: CASSTRPRDRKEYTDTQYF; CDR3 DNA: TGCGCCAGCAGCACCCGGCCCCGGGACAGAAAAGAGTACACAGATACGCAGTATTTT
J gene: TRBJ1-1; V gene: TRBV7-9; D gene: NA; clone size: NA; CDR3 protein: CASSLNPAGNTEAFF; CDR3 DNA: TGTGCCAGCAGCTTAAACCCCGCGGGGAACACTGAAGCTTTCTTT
J gene: TRBJ2-5; V gene: TRBV18; D gene: TRBD1; clone size: NA; CDR3 protein: CASSPLTGSLETQYF; CDR3 DNA: TGTGCCAGCTCACCACTGACAGGGTCTCTAGAGACCCAGTACTTC
J gene: TRBJ2-7; V gene: TRBV2; D gene: NA; clone size: NA; CDR3 protein: CASRSSGSTKPIYEQYF; CDR3 DNA: TGTGCCAGCAGATCGAGCGGGTCAACCAAACCCATCTACGAGCAGTACTTC
J gene: TRBJ1-4; V gene: TRBV28; D gene: TRBD1; clone size: NA; CDR3 protein: CASSLRGGAEKLFF; CDR3 DNA: TGTGCCAGCAGTCTGAGAGGGGGCGCTGAAAAACTGTTTTTT
J gene: TRBJ2-3; V gene: TRBV5-6; D gene: NA; clone size: NA; CDR3 protein: CASNSFFIAADTQYF; CDR3 DNA: TGTGCCAGCAACTCTTTTTTTATAGCGGCAGATACGCAGTATTTT
J gene: TRBJ1-5; V gene: TRBV28; D gene: TRBD1; clone size: NA; CDR3 protein: CASRIQGAFSNQPQHF; CDR3 DNA: TGTGCCAGCAGGATACAGGGGGCTTTTAGCAATCAGCCCCAGCATTTT
J gene: TRBJ2-7; V gene: TRBV6-2/TRBV6-3; D gene: NA; clone size: NA; CDR3 protein: CASRPSGGGGGEQYF; CDR3 DNA: TGTGCCAGCAGGCCTAGCGGAGGGGGGGGCGGCGAGCAGTACTTC
J gene: TRBJ2-2; V gene: TRBV6-5; D gene: TRBD1; clone size: NA; CDR3 protein: CASRETGATGELFF; CDR3 DNA: TGTGCCAGCAGAGAGACAGGGGCCACCGGGGAGCTGTTTTTT
J gene: TRBJ1-5; V gene: TRBV3-1/TRBV3-2; D gene: NA; clone size: few; CDR3 protein: CASSATGFNQPQHF; CDR3 DNA: TGTGCCAGCAGCGCGACAGGATTCAATCAGCCCCAGCATTTT
J gene: TRBJ1-2; V gene: TRBV29-1; D gene: NA; clone size: NA; CDR3 protein: CSVEARDKEGGYTF; CDR3 DNA: TGCAGCGTTGAAGCCCGGGACAAAGAAGGCGGCTACACCTTC
J gene: TRBJ2-2; V gene: TRBV7-9; D gene: NA; clone size: few; CDR3 protein: CASSLEEGVANTGELFF; CDR3 DNA: TGTGCCAGCAGCTTAGAAGAGGGAGTCGCGAACACCGGGGAGCTGTTTTTT